This T cell receptor (beta chain) was captured in a study of blood T cell repertoires in COVID-19. Here immunoSEQ multiplex PCR was the method, and the copy in TCRdb shows in-frame clones only, minus some. This sample has some 270,000 clones, with 89% found just once. Germline V gene lookup returns CDR1 DFQATT and CDR2 SNEGSKA (reference sequence). The CDR3 spans 14 residues. Germline trimming cut 3 bases from V and 1 base from J; bases unmatched to any gene: 2. The sequence was collected from a woman in her 40s who had recovered from COVID-19. Source material: peripheral blood. The rearrangement joins TRBV20-1 to TRBJ2-2; 7 bases align to TRBD2. The CDR3 region is CSASSGWNTGELFF. CDR3 sequence (DNA): TGCAGTGCTAGTAGCGGGTGGAACACCGGGGAGCTGTTTTTT.